The 20 T cell receptor beta chains presented below share a single source sample, sequenced in a study of T-cell reconstitution after alpha-beta-depleted transplantation in children. Unique molecular identifiers were used to barcode this TCRbeta library. TCRdb fed the PCR reads into MiXCR, producing one record per CDR3 protein. This sample carries about 120,000 distinct CDR3 sequences, around a tenth of them seen once, and the ten largest clones take less than 45%. The sequenced sample was PBMCs, obtained before TCRalphabeta/CD19-depleted stem cell transplant. These receptor sequences come from a boy younger than 10 with acute lymphoblastic leukemia, due to receive a stem cell transplant.

About this clonotype: A much larger clone sits a single nucleotide away, making a read error possible. Since the CDR3 does not end with the conserved phenylalanine or tryptophan, this likely comes from a read error. The chain joins TRBV20-1 to TRBJ2-3, with 8 bases aligning to TRBD2. This CDR3 is 14 amino acids long. The V gene's germline CDR1 is DFQATT and CDR2 SNEGSKA (reference sequence). V lost 6 bases to trimming and J lost 3 bases; unmatched junction nucleotides: 8. CDR3: CSAQREQETDTQYY. CDR3 DNA sequence: TGCAGTGCCCAGCGGGAGCAGGAAACAGATACGCAGTATTAT.

This clonotype was detected ten times or more. The chain recombines TRBV5-1 with TRBJ2-1; 15 bases fit TRBD2. This CDR3 spans 16 amino acids. The trim removed 4 bases at V and 5 bases at J, leaving 4 bases unmatched. Germline V gives CDR1 SGHRS, CDR2 YFSETQ. In DNA, the CDR3 is TGCGCCAGCAGCCCGGGGACTAGCGGGAGGAACAATGAGCAGTTCTTC. It codes for CASSPGTSGRNNEQFF.

This clonotype occurred many times. A read error may account for a junction end that differs from germline. The chain recombines TRBV3-1 with TRBJ1-1, with no clear D. Germline loops: CDR1 LGHDT, CDR2 YNNKEL (reference sequence). The CDR3 is 13 amino acids. In DNA, the CDR3 is TGTGCCAGCAGTCAAGGTTTGAACACTGAAGCTTTCTTT. Amino acid sequence: CASSQGLNTEAFF.

The chain joins TRBV20-1 to TRBJ2-5; no reliable D call. CDR3 length: 13 residues. Germline CDR1 reads DFQATT; CDR2 reads SNEGSKA (reference sequence). The germline V and J ends were trimmed by 5 bases and 0 bases, with 10 bases remaining between them. The DNA of the CDR3 is TGCAGTGCTTACGACGGATACCAAGAGACCCAGTACTTC. Translation: CSAYDGYQETQYF.

To note about this clonotype: With a much larger clone just one base away, this may be a read error. This chain connects TRBV12-3 or TRBV12-4 to TRBJ2-1, with 9 positions matching TRBD2. This CDR3 region has 17 residues. J gave up 6 bases and V 7 bases, and 16 bases lay outside the gene matches. CDR3 in amino acids: CASNPGRVAGVFNEQFF. The CDR3 bases are TGTGCCAGCAACCCCGGGCGGGTAGCGGGAGTATTCAATGAGCAGTTCTTC.

The chain combines TRBV18 with TRBJ1-4; 7 bases match TRBD1. V shed 4 bases and J 7 bases; nucleotides not matched to a gene: 12. The CDR3 spans 16 residues. Germline CDR1 reads KGHSH; CDR2 reads LQKENI. In DNA form, the CDR3 reads TGTGCCAGCTCACGAGACACACAGGGGCGAAGTGAAAAACTGTTTTTT. The encoded protein is CASSRDTQGRSEKLFF.

This clonotype was observed many times. J is TRBJ1-5 and V is TRBV12-3 or TRBV12-4; 7 nucleotides line up with TRBD1. J gave up 3 bases and V 5 bases, and 4 bases lay outside the gene matches. The CDR3 loop spans 14 amino acids. The CDR3 loop reads CASSPGQFNQPQHF. The CDR3 region has the DNA TGTGCCAGCAGTCCGGGACAGTTCAATCAGCCCCAGCATTTT.

The chain has TRBV27 and TRBJ2-1; 13 bases are shared with TRBD2. The germline CDR1 and CDR2 sequences are MNHEY and SMNVEV (reference sequence). V lost 2 bases, J lost 6 bases, and 4 bases stayed unmatched. CDR3 length equals 16 residues. The CDR3 sequence: CASSLPGLAGTNEQFF. The CDR3 bases are TGTGCCAGCAGTTTACCGGGACTAGCGGGAACCAATGAGCAGTTCTTC.

A few counts support this clonotype. The DNA of the CDR3 is TGTGCCAGCAGGGGGGACAGGGGCTACAATGAGCAGTTCTTC. Its translation: CASRGDRGYNEQFF. This chain joins TRBV6-1 and TRBJ2-1; 10 nucleotides line up with TRBD1. The CDR3 totals 14 residues. The V and J ends lost 6 bases and 3 bases, in that order; junction bases with no gene match: 2. CDR1 MNHNS and CDR2 SASEGT come from the germline V gene.

The genes are TRBV5-1 and TRBJ1-1; unclear D gene. The V end was cut by 1 base, the J end by 4 bases, with 11 bases between. The CDR3 runs 14 residues. CDR1 is SGHRS, CDR2 YFSETQ, per germline. CDR3 in DNA: TGCGCCAGCAGCTTGAGGTCTGGGTCCACTGAAGCTTTCTTT. Amino acids: CASSLRSGSTEAFF.

The V and J genes are TRBV27 and TRBJ2-3; D not resolved. V was cut by 3 bases and J by 1 base, with 11 bases left in between. The CDR3 is 15 residues long. Germline CDR1 reads MNHEY; CDR2 reads SMNVEV (reference sequence). CDR3 sequence (DNA): TGTGCCAGCAGTTTTTACGACACCCGCACAGATACGCAGTATTTT. Translated, it gives CASSFYDTRTDTQYF.

CDR3 residues: CAWSSNRDTEAFF. CDR3 nucleotides: TGTGCCTGGAGCTCGAACAGGGACACTGAAGCTTTCTTT. This chain connects TRBV30 to TRBJ1-1; possible D gene TRBD1, 6 bases. CDR3 size: 13 residues. From germline, CDR1 is GTSNPN and CDR2 SVGIG (reference sequence). Trimming removed 3 bases at V and 3 bases at J, with 11 bases between. Combining the CDR3 with reference TRBV30 and TRBJ1-1 gives the whole variable domain SQTIHQWPATLVQPVGSPLSLECTVEGTSNPNLYWYRQAAGRGLQLLFYSVGIGQISSEVPQNLSASRPQDRQFILSSKKLLLSDSGFYLCAWSSNRDTEAFFGQGTRLTVV.

This clonotype was seen at least ten times. V usage is TRBV27 and J usage is TRBJ2-1; D is unresolved. V gave up 4 bases and J gave up 0 bases, with 10 bases separating them. This CDR3 spans 15 amino acids. Looked up from germline, CDR1 is MNHEY and CDR2 is SMNVEV (reference sequence). The CDR3 sequence: CASSWSSSSYNEQFF. The DNA of the CDR3 is TGTGCCAGCAGTTGGTCTTCCAGCTCCTACAATGAGCAGTTCTTC.

The chain is built from TRBV10-3 and TRBJ2-7, with 11 bases matching TRBD1. Germline CDR1 and CDR2: ENHRY and SYGVKD. J gave up 0 bases and V 4 bases, and 8 bases lay outside the gene matches. The CDR3 totals 17 residues. CDR3 nucleotides: TGTGCCATCAGTGGTCCCGGGACAGGGGGAAACTCCTACGAGCAGTACTTC. Translating it yields CAISGPGTGGNSYEQYF.

This clonotype came up a few times. The chain joins TRBV20-1 to TRBJ1-2; D is uncertain. Trimming removed 3 bases at V and 4 bases at J, with 12 bases between. Germline lookup yields CDR1 DFQATT and CDR2 SNEGSKA (reference sequence). The length of the CDR3 is 13 residues. The CDR3, as DNA: TGCAGTGCTAGCCCCGCCGGGTCCTATGGCTACACCTTC. It translates to CSASPAGSYGYTF.

This clonotype came up a few times. The rearrangement links TRBV29-1 to TRBJ2-7; 10 positions match TRBD2. The CDR3 has 13 amino acids. Germline assignment: CDR1 SQVTM and CDR2 ANQGSEA. With 3 bases clipped from V and 4 bases from J, the junction kept 3 bases outside the gene matches. The CDR3 nucleotides are TGCAGCGTTGAGGCTAGCGGGAGTTACGAGCAGTACTTC. Protein: CSVEASGSYEQYF.

This clonotype occurred many times. The chain carries TRBV15 and TRBJ2-7, with 8 bases aligning to TRBD2. The germline gives CDR1 LNHNV, CDR2 YYDKDF (reference sequence). This CDR3 contains 17 residues. V lost 5 bases, J lost 2 bases, and 14 bases stayed unmatched. CDR3 bases: TGTGCCACCAGCTTGGATCCGGGACTAGACCTACCCTACGAGCAGTACTTC. Its protein product is CATSLDPGLDLPYEQYF.

Ten or more counts support this clonotype. The chain uses TRBV20-1 and TRBJ2-7; 7 bases are a match to TRBD2. J lost 5 bases, V lost 5 bases, and 3 bases had no gene match. The CDR3 is 11 amino acids. Germline V gene sequence: CDR1 DFQATT, CDR2 SNEGSKA (reference sequence). The chain's CDR3 is CSAPRGDEQYF. The CDR3 DNA follows: TGCAGTGCTCCACGGGGGGACGAGCAGTACTTC.

This clonotype was seen a few times. J is TRBJ2-1 and V is TRBV7-9; D is undetermined. Germline CDR1 SEHNR, CDR2 FQNEAQ (reference sequence). The CDR3 is made up of 12 amino acids. The V gene lost 2 bases and the J gene lost 5 bases, with 4 bases spanning the gap. The CDR3 protein is CASSLNHNEQFF. As DNA, the CDR3 is TGTGCCAGCAGCTTAAATCACAATGAGCAGTTCTTC.

This chain joins TRBV28 and TRBJ2-1, with a possible D match to TRBD1 (5 bases). The V end lost 5 bases, the J end lost 5 bases, and 7 bases lay between the germline ends. Germline assignment: CDR1 MDHEN and CDR2 SYDVKM. CDR3 length equals 12 residues. The CDR3 region has the DNA TGTGCCAGCAGTATAGGGGACAATGAGCAGTTCTTC. Encoded protein: CASSIGDNEQFF.